What follows describes a single T cell receptor (beta chain). The antigen is not known. These data originate in a study of human T cells and chemical hapten exposure. General study findings and limits: Unchanged with DPC sensitization were TCRs above 1 in 1000 frequency. Every donor had alopecia, and their immune response may therefore differ from healthy people's.

The CDR3 has 14 residues. Germline assignment: CDR1 LGHDT and CDR2 YNNKEL (reference sequence). With V trimmed by 6 bases and J by 9 bases, 6 bases remained unmatched. TCRdb ran MiXCR on the RACE reads and lists one entry per CDR3 protein. The sample shows roughly 88,000 distinct CDR3 sequences, 9.6% of them seen only once. Indicated time point: pre-sensitization, week 0. Treatment: therapeutic diphenylcyclopropenone sensitization with weekly scalp DPC. The source material was whole blood, sampled in connection with sensitization to the hapten diphenylcyclopropenone (DPC). This receptor was obtained from a middle-aged woman with alopecia areata. Some clones in this sample may be carry-over from other donors' samples. The V call is TRBV3-1, the J call TRBJ1-6, with TRBD1 matching over 9 bases. CDR3 amino acids: CASSRGQGGSPLHF. The DNA of the CDR3 is TGTGCCAGCAGTCGGGGACAGGGAGGTTCACCCCTCCACTTT.